These 27 T cell receptor beta chains were all obtained from the same sample, sequenced in a study of cytomegalovirus exposure and HLA in healthy donors. Primers for the PCR totalled 60 Vbeta and 13 Jbeta. TCRdb keeps only in-frame clones here, not all; method: immunoSEQ multiplex PCR. The profile shows over 150,000 clones, 79% of them singletons. Sequences were obtained from PBMCs. These receptors all come from a man aged 40-50 years in good health and CMV-seronegative.

The chain joins TRBV7-9 to TRBJ1-1, with D unclear. CDR3 size: 14 residues. CDR1 SEHNR and CDR2 FQNEAQ come from the germline V gene (reference sequence). V gave up 4 bases and J gave up 0 bases, with 9 bases separating them. The CDR3 spells CASSSLYMNTEAFF. DNA for the CDR3: TGTGCCAGCAGCTCCTTGTACATGAACACTGAAGCTTTCTTT.

This rearrangement joins TRBV5-1 to TRBJ2-5, with 7 bases lining up with TRBD1. Looked up from germline, CDR1 is SGHRS and CDR2 is YFSETQ. This CDR3 spans 14 amino acids. Trimming took 7 bases from V and 4 from J; bases not matched to a gene: 10. CDR3 sequence (DNA): TGCGCCAGCGGGGGTACAGGGGAGCGAGAGACCCAGTACTTC. Translation: CASGGTGERETQYF.

Turning to this clone: Within the sample, other DNA sequences also encode this same CDR3. The chain is built from TRBV6-5 and TRBJ1-2; the match to TRBD1 covers 9 bases. Germline V gene lookup returns CDR1 MNHEY and CDR2 SVGAGI. The CDR3 contains 14 residues. The junction had 7 bases not matched to a gene; V was cut back by 6 bases and J by 5 bases. The CDR3, as DNA: TGTGCCAGCAGCCTACAGGGGGCGGATTATGGCTACACCTTC. It encodes CASSLQGADYGYTF.

The sample holds a few counts of this clone. V usage is TRBV5-6 and J usage is TRBJ1-4; no firm D call. With 2 bases removed from V and 15 bases from J, the gap between germline ends came to 11 bases. The CDR3 runs 11 residues. Germline V lookup: CDR1 SGHDT, CDR2 YYEEEE. As DNA, the CDR3 is TGTGCCAGCAGCTTCGCGAAGGAGGTGTTTTTT. It specifies CASSFAKEVFF.

V usage is TRBV7-8 and J usage is TRBJ2-5; tentatively, D is TRBD1 (5 bases). The CDR3 extends over 14 amino acids. V lost 4 bases, J lost 0 bases, and 9 bases lay in between. Germline lookup yields CDR1 SGHVS and CDR2 FQNEAQ. The CDR3, as DNA: TGTGCCAGCAGCTACCGACAGTACCAAGAGACCCAGTACTTC. Amino acids: CASSYRQYQETQYF.

The chain employs TRBV29-1 and TRBJ1-2; 9 nucleotides line up with TRBD1. The CDR3 sequence is 13 residues long. The germline CDR1 and CDR2 sequences are SQVTM and ANQGSEA. V was clipped by 2 bases and J by 6 bases; unmatched bases: 4. In DNA form, the CDR3 reads TGCAGCGTTGAACTGGACAGGGGCGATGGCTACACCTTC. Translated: CSVELDRGDGYTF.

As DNA, the CDR3 is TGTGCCAGCAGCTTACTGGGGGGGGGCTACACCTTC. Protein product: CASSLLGGGYTF. The chain combines TRBV7-2 with TRBJ1-2, with a possible D match to TRBD1 (5 bases). Per germline, CDR1 SGHTA and CDR2 FQGNSA. V shed 2 bases and J shed 8 bases, with 9 bases lying between them. The CDR3 sequence is 12 residues long.

This chain uses TRBV11-2 with TRBJ1-1; no clear D gene. The V gene's germline CDR1 is SGHAT and CDR2 FQNNGV. The V end lost 2 bases, the J end lost 10 bases, and 11 bases lay between the germline ends. This CDR3 has 12 amino acids. The chain's CDR3 is CASSLNEGGAFF. CDR3 in DNA: TGTGCCAGCAGCTTAAATGAAGGAGGAGCTTTCTTT.

In this sample, this clone turned up a few times. This chain links TRBV5-8 with TRBJ2-1, with 8 bases that match TRBD2. The ends lost 0 bases at V and 3 bases at J; junction bases unmatched: 2. Per germline, CDR1 SGHTS and CDR2 YDEGEE. The CDR3 runs 15 residues. Here the CDR3 DNA reads TGTGCCAGCAGCTTGGGAGCGGGGGTCTACAATGAGCAGTTCTTC. Protein: CASSLGAGVYNEQFF. Full variable domain (missing parts from reference TRBV5-8 and TRBJ2-1): EAGVTQSPTHLIKTRGQQATLRCSPISGHTSVYWYQQALGLGLQFLLWYDEGEERNRGNFPPRFSGRQFPNYSSELNVNALELEDSALYLCASSLGAGVYNEQFFGPGTRLTVL.

The rearrangement uses TRBV7-8 and TRBJ2-7, with D possibly TRBD1 on 6 matching bases. With 2 bases removed from V and 6 bases from J, the gap between germline ends came to 14 bases. This CDR3 has 14 residues. CDR1 and CDR2 (germline): SGHVS, FQNEAQ. CDR3 sequence: CASSLIGQWGEQYF. The DNA of the CDR3 is TGTGCCAGCAGCTTAATAGGACAGTGGGGCGAGCAGTACTTC. The whole variable domain, remainder taken from reference TRBV7-8 and TRBJ2-7, is GAGVSQSPRYKVAKRGQDVALRCDPISGHVSLFWYQQALGQGPEFLTYFQNEAQLDKSGLPSDRFFAERPEGSVSTLKIQRTQQEDSAVYLCASSLIGQWGEQYFGPGTRLTVT.

The sample holds one count of this clone. This chain joins TRBV4-2 and TRBJ2-1; 7 nucleotides line up with TRBD2. The junction had 4 bases not matched to a gene; V was cut back by 4 bases and J by 7 bases. The germline V gene encodes CDR1 LGHNA and CDR2 YNFKEQ. The length of the CDR3 is 13 residues. CDR3: CASSPGLGNEQFF. Here the CDR3 DNA reads TGTGCCAGCAGCCCCGGACTAGGGAATGAGCAGTTCTTC.

This chain connects TRBV18 to TRBJ1-2; D gene uncertain. The CDR3 is 15 residues long. The V end lost 1 base, the J end lost 2 bases, and 11 bases lay between the germline ends. The germline CDR1 and CDR2 sequences are KGHSH and LQKENI. The DNA of the CDR3 is TGTGCCAGCTCACCACGAATTGGGCCAAACTATGGCTACACCTTC. Residues: CASSPRIGPNYGYTF.

The J gene is TRBJ2-7, the V gene TRBV5-6, with 8 bases aligning to TRBD2. V was pared by 5 bases and J by 9 bases, with 10 bases of the junction left unmatched. The germline gives CDR1 SGHDT, CDR2 YYEEEE. This CDR3 has 13 residues. CDR3 coding DNA: TGTGCCAGCAGAAAGGCCGACCGGGAGGGGCAGTACTTC. Protein product: CASRKADREGQYF.

The V and J genes are TRBV7-2 and TRBJ2-3, with D possibly matching TRBD2 (5 bases). Germline-derived CDR1 and CDR2 are SGHTA and FQGNSA. The V end lost 1 base, the J end lost 1 base, and 9 bases lay between the germline ends. This CDR3 is 15 amino acids long. Here the CDR3 DNA reads TGTGCCAGCAGCTTAGACGGGAAGGGCACAGATACGCAGTATTTT. Residues: CASSLDGKGTDTQYF.

This sequence joins TRBV7-2 and TRBJ1-2; 8 bases align to TRBD1. The CDR3 has 16 residues. In germline, CDR1 is SGHTA, CDR2 FQGNSA. V was clipped by 1 base and J by 7 bases; unmatched bases: 11. The CDR3 is CASSLEWGQVEGGYTF. DNA for the CDR3: TGTGCCAGCAGCTTAGAGTGGGGACAGGTGGAGGGTGGCTACACCTTC. The entire variable domain, with the rest obtained from reference TRBV7-2 and TRBJ1-2, is as follows: GAGVSQSPSNKVTEKGKDVELRCDPISGHTALYWYRQSLGQGLEFLIYFQGNSAPDKSGLPSDRFSAERTGGSVSTLTIQRTQQEDSAVYLCASSLEWGQVEGGYTFGSGTRLTVV.

The rearrangement uses TRBV19 and TRBJ2-7; D perhaps matches TRBD2 (6 bases). The CDR3 spans 14 residues. Germline V lookup: CDR1 LNHDA, CDR2 SQIVND (reference sequence). Trimming pared 6 bases from V and 2 bases from J, leaving 14 bases between. This chain's CDR3 is CASRRDFSTYEQYF. DNA of the CDR3: TGTGCCAGTAGAAGGGACTTTTCCACCTACGAGCAGTACTTC.

J is TRBJ1-4 and V is TRBV6-1, with 9 bases matching TRBD1. Per the germline V gene, CDR1 is MNHNS and CDR2 is SASEGT. V lost 6 bases, J lost 8 bases, and 10 bases stayed unmatched. CDR3 length: 15 amino acids. CDR3 amino acids: CASRGRGTGSEKLFF. CDR3 DNA sequence: TGTGCCAGCAGAGGAAGGGGGACAGGGTCAGAAAAACTGTTTTTT.

This sequence joins TRBV13 and TRBJ2-7; 7 bases are a match to TRBD2. The length of the CDR3 is 14 residues. Trimming cost V 0 bases and J 12 bases; bases outside gene matches: 11. Per the germline V gene, CDR1 is PRHDT and CDR2 is FYEKMQ (reference sequence). This chain's CDR3 is CASSLGTPPTSLYF. Written as DNA, the CDR3 is TGTGCCAGCAGCTTAGGAACGCCACCGACTAGCCTGTACTTC.

The chain uses TRBV14 and TRBJ2-1; no clear D. This CDR3 has 14 amino acids. Trimming removed 0 bases from V and 3 bases from J, with 6 bases in between. Germline V CDR1 and CDR2: SGHDN, FVKESK. CDR3 DNA: TGTGCCAGCAGCCAAGACAGTTACTACAATGAGCAGTTCTTC. It specifies CASSQDSYYNEQFF.

CDR3 DNA: TGTGCCAGTAGTATAGGACTAGCGGGAGCCCAAGAGACCCAGTACTTC. This codes for CASSIGLAGAQETQYF. The chain carries TRBV19 and TRBJ2-5; 12 bases align to TRBD2. J gave up 1 base and V 1 base, and 1 base lay outside the gene matches. Germline V gives CDR1 LNHDA, CDR2 SQIVND (reference sequence). The length of the CDR3 is 16 residues.

The chain uses TRBV5-6 and TRBJ2-1; 8 bases are a match to TRBD2. V dropped 3 bases and J dropped 9; count of bases not matched to a gene: 5. The CDR3 length is 13 residues. Germline-derived CDR1 and CDR2 are SGHDT and YYEEEE. In nucleotides, the CDR3 is TGTGCCAGCAGCTGGCCGGGAGGGGGTGAGCAGTTCTTC. As protein: CASSWPGGGEQFF. Drawing the rest from reference TRBV5-6 and TRBJ2-1, the complete variable domain is DAGVTQSPTHLIKTRGQQVTLRCSPKSGHDTVSWYQQALGQGPQFIFQYYEEEERQRGNFPDRFSGHQFPNYSSELNVNALLLGDSALYLCASSWPGGGEQFFGPGTRLTVL.

This clone was recorded only once. The chain links TRBV5-6 to TRBJ2-7; 11 bases line up with TRBD2. The V gene's germline CDR1 is SGHDT and CDR2 YYEEEE. The CDR3 loop spans 15 amino acids. With V trimmed by 7 bases and J by 2 bases, 8 bases remained unmatched. CDR3 amino acids: CASGSGTSGPYEQYF. The CDR3 nucleotides read TGTGCCAGCGGTTCTGGGACTAGCGGCCCCTACGAGCAGTACTTC.

The chain carries TRBV10-1 and TRBJ2-7; D possibly corresponds to TRBD1 (6 bases). In germline, CDR1 is WNHNN, CDR2 SYGVQD (reference sequence). The CDR3 length is 14 residues. V lost 0 bases to trimming and J lost 3 bases, with 9 bases between them. For the CDR3, the DNA is TGCGCCAGCAGTGAGTCGGGACACCGCTACGAGCAGTACTTC. Encoded protein: CASSESGHRYEQYF.

V and J are TRBV28 and TRBJ1-2, with 8 bases matching TRBD1. Germline assignment: CDR1 MDHEN and CDR2 SYDVKM. J gave up 4 bases and V 6 bases, and 4 bases lay outside the gene matches. CDR3 length: 13 residues. CDR3 coding DNA: TGTGCCAGCAGGGGGGACAGGATCTATGGCTACACCTTC. Translated: CASRGDRIYGYTF.

J is TRBJ1-2 and V is TRBV4-1; D unclear. V was cut by 5 bases and J by 0 bases, with 10 bases left in between. Germline V CDR1 and CDR2: MGHRA, YSYEKL. This CDR3 has 14 amino acids. CDR3 sequence reads: CASSVHVTNYGYTF. The CDR3 DNA reads as TGCGCCAGCAGCGTACACGTAACTAACTATGGCTACACCTTC.

The V call is TRBV2, the J call TRBJ2-7, with 7 bases identical to TRBD1. The CDR3 runs 14 residues. CDR1 SNHLY and CDR2 FYNNEI come from the germline V gene. V shed 7 bases and J 2 bases; nucleotides not matched to a gene: 8. The CDR3 DNA reads as TGTGCCAGCACCTACAGGGGAGAGACCTACGAGCAGTACTTC. This gives the protein CASTYRGETYEQYF.

V gene TRBV28 combines with J gene TRBJ1-2; tentatively, D is TRBD1 (5 bases). Per the germline V gene, CDR1 is MDHEN and CDR2 is SYDVKM. Trimming pared 4 bases from V and 6 bases from J, leaving 21 bases between. This CDR3 is 16 amino acids long. CDR3 in DNA: TGTGCCAGCAGTTCCCGCTCATGGGGGGTCTGGAATGGCTACACCTTC. It encodes CASSSRSWGVWNGYTF.